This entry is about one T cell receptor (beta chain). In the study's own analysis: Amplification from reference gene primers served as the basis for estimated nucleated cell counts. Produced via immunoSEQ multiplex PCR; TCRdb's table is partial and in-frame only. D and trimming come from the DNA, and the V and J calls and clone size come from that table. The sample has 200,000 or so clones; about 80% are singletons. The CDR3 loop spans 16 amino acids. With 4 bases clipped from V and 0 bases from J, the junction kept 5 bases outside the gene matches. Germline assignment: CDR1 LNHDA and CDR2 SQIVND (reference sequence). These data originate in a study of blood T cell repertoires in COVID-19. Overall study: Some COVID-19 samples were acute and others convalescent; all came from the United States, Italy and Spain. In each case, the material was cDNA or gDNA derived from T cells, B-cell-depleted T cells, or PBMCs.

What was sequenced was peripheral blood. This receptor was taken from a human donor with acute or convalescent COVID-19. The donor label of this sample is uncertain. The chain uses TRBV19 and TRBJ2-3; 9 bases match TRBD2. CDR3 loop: CASSKASGVSTDTQYF. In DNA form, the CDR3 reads TGTGCCAGTAGTAAGGCTAGCGGGGTTAGCACAGATACGCAGTATTTT. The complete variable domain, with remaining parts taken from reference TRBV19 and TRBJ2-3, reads DGGITQSPKYLFRKEGQNVTLSCEQNLNHDAMYWYRQDPGQGLRLIYYSQIVNDFQKGDIAEGYSVSREKKESFPLTVTSAQKNPTAFYLCASSKASGVSTDTQYFGPGTRLTVL.